The entry that follows covers one T cell receptor beta chain sequence. In the original analysis: Estimated nucleated cell counts came from reference gene primer amplification. Produced via immunoSEQ multiplex PCR; TCRdb's table is partial and in-frame only. V and J calls plus clone size are reproduced from that table; the DNA served to infer D and trimming. Of roughly 68,000 clones listed, about 87% are singletons. These data come from a study of blood T cell repertoires in COVID-19. Across the whole study: Samples of COVID-19 (acute and convalescent) were obtained from the United States, Italy and Spain. PBMCs, B-cell-depleted T cells, or T cells provided the cDNA or gDNA that made up the material.

CDR3 size: 13 residues. Per germline, CDR1 LNHDA and CDR2 SQIVND (reference sequence). V usage is TRBV19 and J usage is TRBJ2-3, with 7 bases that match TRBD2. The source of this sequence is an elderly woman with active COVID-19. Sequences were obtained from peripheral blood. CDR3 in DNA: TGTGCGAGCGCGGGAGTAATCACAGATACGCAGTATTTT. It yields the protein CASAGVITDTQYF.